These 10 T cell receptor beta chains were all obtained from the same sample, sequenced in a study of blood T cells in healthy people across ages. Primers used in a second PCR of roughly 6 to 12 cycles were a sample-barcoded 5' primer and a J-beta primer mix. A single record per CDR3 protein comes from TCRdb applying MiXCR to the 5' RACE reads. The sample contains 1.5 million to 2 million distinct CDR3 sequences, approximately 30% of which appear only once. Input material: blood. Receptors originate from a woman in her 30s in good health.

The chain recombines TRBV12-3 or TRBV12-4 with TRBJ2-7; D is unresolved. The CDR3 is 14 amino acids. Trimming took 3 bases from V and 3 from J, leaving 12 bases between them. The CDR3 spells CASSLNGEDYEQYF. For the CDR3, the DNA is TGTGCCAGCAGTTTGAATGGAGAGGACTACGAGCAGTACTTC.

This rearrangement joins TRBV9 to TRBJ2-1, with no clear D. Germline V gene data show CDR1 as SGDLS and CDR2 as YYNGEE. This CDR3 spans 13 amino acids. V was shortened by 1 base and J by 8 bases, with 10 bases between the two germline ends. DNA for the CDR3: TGTGCCAGCAGCGTACACTCCCAATATGAGCAGTTCTTC. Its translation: CASSVHSQYEQFF. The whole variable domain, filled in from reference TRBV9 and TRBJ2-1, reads DSGVTQTPKHLITATGQRVTLRCSPRSGDLSVYWYQQSLDQGLQFLIQYYNGEERAKGNILERFSAQQFPDLHSELNLSSLELGDSALYFCASSVHSQYEQFFGPGTRLTVL.

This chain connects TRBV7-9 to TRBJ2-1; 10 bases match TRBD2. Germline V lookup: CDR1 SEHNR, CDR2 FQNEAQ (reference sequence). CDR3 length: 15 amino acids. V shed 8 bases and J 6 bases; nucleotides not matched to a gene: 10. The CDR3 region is CASHRLLAGVNEQFF. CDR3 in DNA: TGTGCCAGCCATCGCCTTCTAGCGGGAGTCAATGAGCAGTTCTTC. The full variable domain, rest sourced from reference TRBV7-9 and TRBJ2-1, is DTGVSQNPRHKITKRGQNVTFRCDPISEHNRLYWYRQTLGQGPEFLTYFQNEAQLEKSRLLSDRFSAERPKGSFSTLEIQRTEQGDSAMYLCASHRLLAGVNEQFFGPGTRLTVL.

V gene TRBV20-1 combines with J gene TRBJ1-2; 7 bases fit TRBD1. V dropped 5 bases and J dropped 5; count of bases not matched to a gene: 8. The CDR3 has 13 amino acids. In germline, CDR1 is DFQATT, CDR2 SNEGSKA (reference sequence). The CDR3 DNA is TGCAGTGCTTCCGACAGGGTCGAATATGGCTACACCTTC. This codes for CSASDRVEYGYTF.

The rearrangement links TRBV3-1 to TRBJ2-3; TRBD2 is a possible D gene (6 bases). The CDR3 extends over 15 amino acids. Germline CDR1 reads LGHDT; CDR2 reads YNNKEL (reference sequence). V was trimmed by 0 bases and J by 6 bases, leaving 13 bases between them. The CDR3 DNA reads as TGTGCCAGCAGCCAAGAACGGAGGGGATTGGATACGCAGTATTTT. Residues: CASSQERRGLDTQYF.

This CDR3 reads CAISVSGYQETQYF. In DNA form, the CDR3 reads TGTGCCATCAGTGTATCAGGGTACCAAGAGACCCAGTACTTC. The rearrangement uses TRBV10-3 and TRBJ2-5; D may be TRBD1 (5 bases). V was shortened by 4 bases and J by 0 bases, with 9 bases between the two germline ends. This CDR3 has 14 residues. Germline V lookup: CDR1 ENHRY, CDR2 SYGVKD.

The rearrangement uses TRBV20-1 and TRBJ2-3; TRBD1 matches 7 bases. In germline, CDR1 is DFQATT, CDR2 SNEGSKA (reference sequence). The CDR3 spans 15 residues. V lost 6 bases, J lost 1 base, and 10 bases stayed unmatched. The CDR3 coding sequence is TGCAGTGCCAGATCGACAGGGAAAGGCACAGATACGCAGTATTTT. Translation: CSARSTGKGTDTQYF.

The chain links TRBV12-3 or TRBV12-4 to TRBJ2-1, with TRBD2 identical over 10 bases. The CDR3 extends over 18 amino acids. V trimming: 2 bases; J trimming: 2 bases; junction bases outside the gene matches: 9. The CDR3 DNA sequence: TGTGCCAGCAGTTTAACCGTCATAGCGGGAGGCACCTACAATGAGCAGTTCTTC. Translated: CASSLTVIAGGTYNEQFF.

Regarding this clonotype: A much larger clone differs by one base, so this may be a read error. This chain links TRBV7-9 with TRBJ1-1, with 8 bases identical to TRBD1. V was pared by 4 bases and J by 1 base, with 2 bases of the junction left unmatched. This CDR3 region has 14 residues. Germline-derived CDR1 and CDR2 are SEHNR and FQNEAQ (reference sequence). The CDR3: CASSWGQENTEAFF. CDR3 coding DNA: TGTGCCAGCAGCTGGGGACAGGAGAACACTGAAGCTTTCTTT.

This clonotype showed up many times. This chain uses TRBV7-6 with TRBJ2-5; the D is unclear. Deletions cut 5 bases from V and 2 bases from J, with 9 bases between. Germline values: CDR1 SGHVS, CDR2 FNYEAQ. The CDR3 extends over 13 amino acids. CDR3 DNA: TGTGCCAGCAGCAGACTGATACAAGAGACCCAGTACTTC. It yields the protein CASSRLIQETQYF. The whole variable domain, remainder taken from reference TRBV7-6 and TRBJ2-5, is GAGVSQSPRYKVTKRGQDVALRCDPISGHVSLYWYRQALGQGPEFLTYFNYEAQQDKSGLPNDRFSAERPEGSISTLTIQRTEQRDSAMYRCASSRLIQETQYFGPGTRLLVL.